A single sample gave rise to the 20 T cell receptor beta chains below, sequenced in a study of T cell clonotyping in hematopoietic cell transplantation. The assay was immunoSEQ multiplex PCR, and TCRdb's table has in-frame clones only and misses some. The table records around 16,000 clones, roughly 90% of them present only once. Sequencing input: peripheral blood mononuclear cells. All receptors derive from a man between 45 and 60 years old in good health. Some clones in this sample may be carry-over from other donors' samples.

The V and J genes are TRBV9 and TRBJ2-3; D is unresolved. This CDR3 is 12 amino acids long. V dropped 4 bases and J dropped 5 bases, with 8 bases sitting between them. Germline lookup yields CDR1 SGDLS and CDR2 YYNGEE. The CDR3 nucleotides read TGTGCCAGCAGCTCTTCGGTAGATACGCAGTATTTT. This codes for CASSSSVDTQYF. The whole variable domain, remainder taken from reference TRBV9 and TRBJ2-3, is DSGVTQTPKHLITATGQRVTLRCSPRSGDLSVYWYQQSLDQGLQFLIQYYNGEERAKGNILERFSAQQFPDLHSELNLSSLELGDSALYFCASSSSVDTQYFGPGTRLTVL.

This chain connects TRBV14 to TRBJ1-6; D remains ambiguous. The V and J ends lost 4 bases and 7 bases respectively, with 11 bases between them. The CDR3 runs to 14 residues. Germline CDR1 and CDR2: SGHDN and FVKESK. The CDR3 sequence: CASSRAQRNSPLHF. The CDR3 bases are TGTGCCAGCAGCCGCGCCCAGCGGAATTCACCCCTCCACTTT. Variable domain in full (rest from reference TRBV14 and TRBJ1-6): EAGVTQFPSHSVIEKGQTVTLRCDPISGHDNLYWYRRVMGKEIKFLLHFVKESKQDESGMPNNRFLAERTGGTYSTLKVQPAELEDSGVYFCASSRAQRNSPLHFGNGTRLTVT.

V is TRBV30 and J is TRBJ1-5; 10 bases are shared with TRBD1. This CDR3 has 16 amino acids. The V gene's germline CDR1 is GTSNPN and CDR2 SVGIG (reference sequence). V lost 0 bases, J lost 3 bases, and 5 bases stayed unmatched. The CDR3 DNA reads as TGTGCCTGGAGTGTCGGGGACAGGGGTGCCAATCAGCCCCAGCATTTT. Protein: CAWSVGDRGANQPQHF.

This clone has a single count. One end of the junction is discordant with germline, which a read error may explain. The V gene is TRBV7-2, the J gene TRBJ2-7; D not certain. Germline-derived CDR1 and CDR2 are SGHTA and FQGNSA. This CDR3 region has 9 residues. CDR3 sequence (DNA): TGTGCCAGCAGCTTAGGGGTAGCCTTC. It encodes CASSLGVAF.

The J gene is TRBJ2-6, the V gene TRBV10-3; no reliable D call. Germline loops: CDR1 ENHRY, CDR2 SYGVKD. The CDR3 contains 14 residues. Trimming took off 3 bases at V and 0 bases at J, with 3 bases between the two ends. CDR3 residues: CAISDPSGANVLTF. CDR3 nucleotides: TGTGCCATCAGTGATCCCTCTGGGGCCAACGTCCTGACTTTC.

This clone came up a few times. The chain recombines TRBV6-1 with TRBJ1-6; no firm D call. From germline, CDR1 is MNHNS and CDR2 SASEGT. The CDR3 loop spans 14 amino acids. V was cut by 6 bases and J by 5 bases, with 11 bases left in between. The CDR3 bases are TGTGCCAGCAGGAGACTCACCGATAATTCACCCCTCCACTTT. Residues: CASRRLTDNSPLHF.

This chain links TRBV4-3 with TRBJ2-1; 7 bases map to TRBD1. The J segment lost 8 bases and the V segment lost 4 bases, leaving 11 bases of the junction unmatched. CDR1 is LGHNA and CDR2 is YSLEER in the germline V gene. CDR3 size: 15 residues. The CDR3 DNA reads as TGCGCCAGCAGCCGACTACCGACAGGGTTCGATGAGCAGTTCTTC. As protein: CASSRLPTGFDEQFF.

This chain links TRBV7-2 with TRBJ2-7, with 15 bases fitting TRBD2. CDR3 length: 17 amino acids. CDR1 is SGHTA, CDR2 FQGNSA, per germline. The V and J ends lost 2 bases and 5 bases, in that order; junction bases with no gene match: 7. CDR3 nucleotide sequence: TGTGCCAGCAGCTTACCGAAGGGACTAGCGGGGGGTCACGAGCAGTACTTC. This sequence encodes CASSLPKGLAGGHEQYF. Looking up the rest from reference TRBV7-2 and TRBJ2-7 gives the full variable domain: GAGVSQSPSNKVTEKGKDVELRCDPISGHTALYWYRQSLGQGLEFLIYFQGNSAPDKSGLPSDRFSAERTGGSVSTLTIQRTQQEDSAVYLCASSLPKGLAGGHEQYFGPGTRLTVT.

The chain is built from TRBV28 and TRBJ1-1; D is uncertain. CDR1 and CDR2 (germline): MDHEN, SYDVKM. The CDR3 runs to 12 residues. V lost 1 base and J 8 bases, leaving 8 bases between the germline ends. The CDR3 reads CASSLLLREAFF. In DNA form, the CDR3 reads TGTGCCAGCAGTTTATTACTCCGGGAAGCTTTCTTT.

V is TRBV29-1 and J is TRBJ2-1; 8 positions agree with TRBD2. The CDR3 loop spans 14 amino acids. From germline, CDR1 is SQVTM and CDR2 ANQGSEA. Trimming cost V 6 bases and J 4 bases; bases outside gene matches: 8. DNA of the CDR3: TGCAGCGTCGATCTTAGCGGGGAGTACAATGAGCAGTTCTTC. It codes for CSVDLSGEYNEQFF.

The V call is TRBV28, the J call TRBJ1-2, with 8 bases that match TRBD1. The length of the CDR3 is 16 residues. Germline loops: CDR1 MDHEN, CDR2 SYDVKM. V shed 0 bases and J 7 bases; nucleotides not matched to a gene: 10. CDR3 bases: TGTGCCAGCAGTTTATGGTGGGCAGGGGGCAAATTTGGCTACACCTTC. Protein product: CASSLWWAGGKFGYTF.

The chain uses TRBV20-1 and TRBJ1-1; 7 nucleotides line up with TRBD1. Germline V gene sequence: CDR1 DFQATT, CDR2 SNEGSKA (reference sequence). Trimming removed 7 bases from V and 6 bases from J; junction bases left unmatched: 5. The CDR3 runs to 11 residues. The CDR3 DNA reads as TGCAGTGGCCAGGGGGGCCCTGAAGCTTTCTTT. Its translation: CSGQGGPEAFF.

The rearrangement uses TRBV30 and TRBJ1-2, with a possible D match to TRBD1 (6 bases). V lost 2 bases to trimming and J lost 2 bases, with 9 bases between them. The CDR3 contains 13 residues. Germline lookup yields CDR1 GTSNPN and CDR2 SVGIG (reference sequence). CDR3 sequence reads: CAWSRDRNYGYTF. CDR3 DNA sequence: TGTGCCTGGAGTCGAGACAGGAACTATGGCTACACCTTC.

This clone was found once. In DNA, the CDR3 is TGTGCCAGCAGCCCTCAGGGGTACTCCTACAATGAGCAGTTCTTC. Amino acids: CASSPQGYSYNEQFF. The V call is TRBV6-5, the J call TRBJ2-1; tentatively, D is TRBD1 (6 bases). The CDR3 is 15 residues long. Germline CDR1 is MNHEY and CDR2 is SVGAGI. Trimming stripped 6 bases from V and 0 bases from J, with 12 bases between.

This chain connects TRBV10-1 to TRBJ2-2; no clear D. Germline CDR1 and CDR2: WNHNN and SYGVQD (reference sequence). CDR3 length: 13 amino acids. Deletions cut 0 bases from V and 4 bases from J, with 3 bases between. CDR3 DNA: TGCGCCAGCAGTGAGTCGGGCACCGGGGAGCTGTTTTTT. Translation gives CASSESGTGELFF.

This clone came up once. V usage is TRBV13 and J usage is TRBJ2-7, with 7 bases that match TRBD1. With V trimmed by 4 bases and J by 4 bases, 7 bases remained unmatched. CDR1 and CDR2 (germline): PRHDT, FYEKMQ (reference sequence). This CDR3 has 14 residues. The CDR3 spells CASSSENRGYEQYF. CDR3 bases: TGTGCCAGCAGCTCAGAAAACAGGGGATACGAGCAGTACTTC.

The chain combines TRBV6-1 with TRBJ1-6, with 8 bases fitting TRBD1. Trimming at V came to 1 base and at J to 7 bases, leaving 6 bases not matched to a gene. Germline V gives CDR1 MNHNS, CDR2 SASEGT. This CDR3 contains 16 residues. The DNA of the CDR3 is TGTGCCAGCAGTGAAGTAGGACAGGGACGGAATTCACCCCTCCACTTT. Translating gives CASSEVGQGRNSPLHF.

V is TRBV5-4 and J is TRBJ1-1, with TRBD1 identical over 10 bases. Germline V gives CDR1 SGHNT, CDR2 YYREEE (reference sequence). This CDR3 spans 12 amino acids. Trimming at V came to 4 bases and at J to 7 bases, leaving 1 base not matched to a gene. Here the CDR3 reads CASSRDRGEAFF. The CDR3 DNA reads as TGTGCCAGCAGCAGGGACAGGGGTGAAGCTTTCTTT.

The V and J genes are TRBV28 and TRBJ2-5; 11 positions match TRBD1. The CDR3 consists of 15 residues. J lost 5 bases, V lost 6 bases, and 8 bases had no gene match. Germline-derived CDR1 and CDR2 are MDHEN and SYDVKM. For the CDR3, the DNA is TGTGCCAGCAGCGGACAGGGGGCGCAGAGGGAGACCCAGTACTTC. Protein sequence: CASSGQGAQRETQYF.

V is TRBV30 and J is TRBJ1-2; D unclear. The germline V gene encodes CDR1 GTSNPN and CDR2 SVGIG (reference sequence). The CDR3 covers 11 residues. With 2 bases removed from V and 5 bases from J, the gap between germline ends came to 6 bases. The CDR3 loop is CAWSPLYGYTF. The CDR3 DNA is TGTGCCTGGAGTCCACTATATGGCTACACCTTC.